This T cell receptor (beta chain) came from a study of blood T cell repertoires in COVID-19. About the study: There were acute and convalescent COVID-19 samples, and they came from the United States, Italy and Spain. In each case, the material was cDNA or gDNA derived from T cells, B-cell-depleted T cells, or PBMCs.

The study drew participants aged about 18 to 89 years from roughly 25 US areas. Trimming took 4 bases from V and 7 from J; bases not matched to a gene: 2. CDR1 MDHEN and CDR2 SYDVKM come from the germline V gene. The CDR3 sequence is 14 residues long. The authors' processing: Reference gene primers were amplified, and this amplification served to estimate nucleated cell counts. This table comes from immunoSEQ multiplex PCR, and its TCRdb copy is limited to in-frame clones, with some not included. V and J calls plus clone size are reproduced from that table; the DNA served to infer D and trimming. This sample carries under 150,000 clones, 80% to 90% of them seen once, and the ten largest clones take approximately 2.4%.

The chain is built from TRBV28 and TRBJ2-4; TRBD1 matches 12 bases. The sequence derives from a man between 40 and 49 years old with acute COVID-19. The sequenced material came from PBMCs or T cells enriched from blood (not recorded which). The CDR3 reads CASSSGTGGNIQYF. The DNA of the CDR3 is TGTGCCAGCAGTTCCGGGACAGGGGGCAACATTCAGTACTTC.